This T cell receptor (beta chain) was sequenced for a study of blood T cell repertoires in COVID-19 (dated by TCRdb to 2020 to 2021). With regard to the full study: Samples covering the acute and convalescent phases of COVID-19 were provided by collaborators in the United States, Italy and Spain. Where available, HLA class I and class II types were taken from metadata supplied by the sample provider and were not determined by assay-based typing. Nearly every sample came with metadata listing a de-identified subject ID, COVID-19 status, age in years and sex. Samples came from the ongoing ImmuneRACE study (first 160 participants) plus 1,254 subjects from 6 global collaborators. A freely available public database, intended as a resource for researchers studying the immune response to SARS-CoV-2, is where the repertoires were released. The prospective study material was composed of cDNA or gDNA derived from T cells, B-cell-depleted T cells, or PBMCs. Deeply sampled blood TCRbeta repertoires from subjects exposed to, actively infected with, or recovered from COVID-19 were included in the dataset.

Turning to this clone: The antigen it recognizes is unknown. No base qualities exist here, and no much larger clone lies one base off it.

The germline V gene gives CDR1 as MDHEN and CDR2 as SYDVKM. V lost 11 bases and J lost 8 bases, and the count of bases not matched to a germline gene is 11. The CDR3, cysteine through phenylalanine, is 12 amino acids long. The kept DNA is CDR3 alone, 36 bases in frame from the first base. Participants in the prospective study were enrolled through a virtual design, were aged roughly 18 to 100 years, and lived in fewer than 30 United States geographic areas. In the prospective study, participants were assigned to cohorts based on the clinical history participants reported in a screening survey and a study questionnaire. Exposed participants had been in contact, within 2 weeks of entering the study, with a person who had a PCR-confirmed or clinician-diagnosed case of COVID-19. In the prospective study, mobile phlebotomists collected whole blood, serum and a nasopharyngeal or oropharyngeal swab from each participant. Additional blood draws and questionnaires over a roughly two-month period could optionally be provided by prospective study participants. Blood samples from the prospective study were shipped frozen or at room temperature prior to DNA extraction.

Study-level results and caveats: The amount of clinical and demographic metadata varied by source and participant and was provided uncurated.

TCRbeta CDR3 regions were amplified from genomic DNA by means of the immunoSEQ Assay, a bias-controlled multiplex PCR. The original methods were these. The number of nucleated cells in each sample was estimated by amplification of reference gene primers within the assay. To quantify the absolute abundance of each unique TCRbeta CDR3 rearrangement, sequence reads were collapsed and filtered. For each sample, productive Simpson clonality was calculated by taking the square root of Simpson's diversity index across productive rearrangements. TCRdb limited this immuneACCESS table to in-frame rearrangements with V and J called. A share of clones is missing; checked studies link under half to unresolved V genes, and the rest is unexplained. Clone size and the V and J calls come from that table; the DNA yielded D and trimming. This sample is represented by 360,000 or so clones; about nine tenths of them were singletons. In total, the top ten clones hold 0.85% to 1.3% of the sample.

The sequencing sample was made of PBMCs or T cells enriched from blood (not recorded which). The TCR sequence derives from a woman aged 25 to 39 who had been exposed to COVID-19. The chain is made from TRBV28 and TRBJ1-2; a stretch of 7 junction bases matches TRBD1. The DNA reads as follows: TGTGCCGGGAGACAGGGTTTCGGCGGCTACACCTTC. Translated, it gives CAGRQGFGGYTF.